This TCR beta chain appears in the sequencing data of a study of blood T cell repertoires in COVID-19. Study-level background: Some COVID-19 samples were acute and others convalescent; all came from the United States, Italy and Spain. Sources were T cells, B-cell-depleted T cells, or PBMCs; the material itself was cDNA or gDNA.

Methods used by the authors: Nucleated cell counts were estimated from reference gene primer amplification. The data were produced by immunoSEQ multiplex PCR, yet TCRdb's version contains in-frame clones alone and is incomplete. That table supplies the V and J calls and clone size; D and trimming were determined from the DNA. The sample yields roughly 150,000 clones, over 75% seen once. The sequenced sample consisted of peripheral blood. The sequence was obtained from a woman between 45 and 60 years old with acute or convalescent COVID-19.

The CDR3 DNA follows: TGTGCCAGCAGCTTAGCACTCGGCGGTCAGAATGAAAAACTGTTTTTT. This codes for CASSLALGGQNEKLFF. The chain recombines TRBV7-2 with TRBJ1-4; the D is unclear. Germline assignment: CDR1 SGHTA and CDR2 FQGNSA. Trimming left V 0 bases short and J 5 bases short, with 13 bases between. The CDR3 runs 16 residues.